This T cell receptor (beta chain) was sequenced in a study of blood T cell repertoires in COVID-19. Trimming cost V 0 bases and J 0 bases, with 16 bases left between them. Germline loops: CDR1 SGDLS, CDR2 YYNGEE. This CDR3 is 18 amino acids long. Sequenced by immunoSEQ multiplex PCR; TCRdb stores in-frame clones only, minus some. The repertoire holds about 240,000 clones, with around four fifths as singletons. This chain connects TRBV9 to TRBJ2-1; TRBD2 is a possible D gene (5 bases). Material for sequencing was peripheral blood. The source is a woman in her sixties or seventies with active or convalescent COVID-19. In DNA form, the CDR3 reads TGTGCCAGCAGCGTAGAAGAGGACCGAGCGGCCTCCTACAATGAGCAGTTCTTC. It yields the protein CASSVEEDRAASYNEQFF. The full variable domain, completed using reference TRBV9 and TRBJ2-1, is DSGVTQTPKHLITATGQRVTLRCSPRSGDLSVYWYQQSLDQGLQFLIQYYNGEERAKGNILERFSAQQFPDLHSELNLSSLELGDSALYFCASSVEEDRAASYNEQFFGPGTRLTVL.